The 11 T cell receptor beta chains listed next were all sequenced from one sample in a study of blood T cell repertoires in COVID-19. Generated by immunoSEQ multiplex PCR, the TCRdb table keeps only in-frame clones and is missing some. The table includes 250,000 to 350,000 clones, approximately 87% detected once. Material for sequencing was peripheral blood. The origin of the receptors is a woman aged 45 to 65 with active or convalescent COVID-19.

This clone occurred once. The chain has TRBV29-1 and TRBJ2-3; maybe TRBD1 (5 bases). Germline V gene lookup returns CDR1 SQVTM and CDR2 ANQGSEA. The CDR3 runs 15 residues. V lost 0 bases, J lost 3 bases, and 13 bases lay in between. The CDR3 DNA sequence: TGCAGCGTTGAAGACCTGGGGCAGGGAACAGATACGCAGTATTTT. This encodes CSVEDLGQGTDTQYF.

The rearrangement joins TRBV4-2 to TRBJ1-2, with 10 bases that match TRBD1. The germline V gene has CDR1 LGHNA and CDR2 YNFKEQ. Trimming took 3 bases from V and 6 from J; bases not matched to a gene: 4. The CDR3 length is 14 residues. The CDR3 DNA follows: TGTGCCAGCAGCCAGGGGACAGGGGAGAATGGCTACACCTTC. Protein: CASSQGTGENGYTF.

The rearrangement uses TRBV7-9 and TRBJ2-1; D might be TRBD2 (7 bases). Trimming left V 6 bases short and J 10 bases short, with 28 bases between. In germline, CDR1 is SEHNR, CDR2 FQNEAQ (reference sequence). The CDR3 extends over 17 amino acids. Here the CDR3 reads CASSLMGGGSRGEEQFF. For the CDR3, the DNA is TGTGCCAGCAGTTTAATGGGGGGCGGGAGTAGAGGTGAGGAGCAGTTCTTC.

J is TRBJ2-5 and V is TRBV18; 7 positions agree with TRBD1. With 11 bases clipped from V and 1 base from J, the junction kept 7 bases outside the gene matches. This CDR3 is 13 amino acids long. Germline lookup yields CDR1 KGHSH and CDR2 LQKENI. The CDR3 nucleotides are TGTGCCGGGCAACAGGGGCCCCAAGAGACCCAGTACTTC. Translation: CAGQQGPQETQYF.

The chain carries TRBV28 and TRBJ2-5, with D tentatively TRBD2 (5 bases). The V end lost 5 bases, the J end lost 5 bases, and 9 bases lay between the germline ends. Looked up from germline, CDR1 is MDHEN and CDR2 is SYDVKM. The CDR3 loop spans 12 amino acids. The CDR3 protein is CASSPGIETQYF. CDR3 DNA sequence: TGTGCCAGCAGTCCCGGGATCGAGACCCAGTACTTC.

The rearrangement joins TRBV10-3 to TRBJ2-7; 7 bases fit TRBD1. CDR1 is ENHRY, CDR2 SYGVKD, per germline. The CDR3 spans 13 residues. With 8 bases clipped from V and 1 base from J, the junction kept 5 bases outside the gene matches. The CDR3 sequence is CAIGQEPSYEQYF. CDR3 DNA sequence: TGTGCCATCGGACAGGAGCCTTCCTACGAGCAGTACTTC.

The CDR3 DNA follows: TGTGCCAGCAGCCCCGAGGGAAGGACAACTAATGAAAAACTGTTTTTT. This gives the protein CASSPEGRTTNEKLFF. The chain has TRBV9 and TRBJ1-4; D call uncertain. The CDR3 consists of 16 residues. From germline, CDR1 is SGDLS and CDR2 YYNGEE. Trimming left V 4 bases short and J 0 bases short, with 13 bases between.

The chain has TRBV7-2 and TRBJ2-2; 9 positions agree with TRBD1. V trimming: 5 bases; J trimming: 6 bases; junction bases outside the gene matches: 7. CDR1 and CDR2 from the germline V gene are SGHTA and FQGNSA. The CDR3 is made up of 15 amino acids. The CDR3 loop is CASSGQGTIAGELFF. The CDR3 DNA follows: TGTGCCAGCAGCGGACAGGGGACGATAGCCGGGGAGCTGTTTTTT.

This chain joins TRBV11-3 and TRBJ2-3, with a weak D call TRBD2 (5 bases). Trimming pared 5 bases from V and 0 bases from J, leaving 12 bases between. This CDR3 is built from 15 residues. Germline CDR1 reads SGHNT; CDR2 reads YENEEA. The CDR3 DNA sequence: TGTGCCAGCAGCCCGGGGAGATCTAGCACAGATACGCAGTATTTT. It yields the protein CASSPGRSSTDTQYF. The full variable domain, completed using reference TRBV11-3 and TRBJ2-3, is EAGVVQSPRYKIIEKKQPVAFWCNPISGHNTLYWYLQNLGQGPELLIRYENEEAVDDSQLPKDRFSAERLKGVDSTLKIQPAELGDSAVYLCASSPGRSSTDTQYFGPGTRLTVL.

The chain is built from TRBV29-1 and TRBJ1-1; D gene unclear. The CDR3 loop spans 10 amino acids. CDR1 is SQVTM, CDR2 ANQGSEA, per germline. Trimming took 6 bases from V and 7 from J, leaving 9 bases between them. CDR3 in amino acids: CSVDDIEAFF. DNA of the CDR3: TGCAGCGTAGACGACATTGAAGCTTTCTTT.

The gene calls are TRBV28 and TRBJ1-3; D is unresolved. There are 16 residues in the CDR3. V was shortened by 5 bases and J by 2 bases, with 16 bases between the two germline ends. Germline-derived CDR1 and CDR2 are MDHEN and SYDVKM. CDR3 residues: CASSTTPLLTGNTIYF. The CDR3 DNA reads as TGTGCCAGCAGTACCACTCCCCTTTTGACTGGAAACACCATATATTTT. The whole variable domain, remainder taken from reference TRBV28 and TRBJ1-3, is DVKVTQSSRYLVKRTGEKVFLECVQDMDHENMFWYRQDPGLGLRLIYFSYDVKMKEKGDIPEGYSVSREKKERFSLILESASTNQTSMYLCASSTTPLLTGNTIYFGEGSWLTVV.